The text below deals with one T cell receptor beta chain. TCRdb keeps only in-frame clones here, not all; method: immunoSEQ multiplex PCR. Of approximately 2.5 million clones listed, approximately 92% are singletons. This entry comes from a study of shared clonotypes between healthy human individuals. Study details: Donors consisted of two women and a few men between 18 and 49.

V lost 1 base, J lost 8 bases, and 6 bases stayed unmatched. CDR1 and CDR2 (germline): SGHDT, YYEEEE. This CDR3 has 15 residues. There were only Caucasian adults among the donors, and all lived in Nashville, Tennessee. The sample consisted of naive CD4+ T cells sorted from blood. Noted subset: CD45RA+ positively selected. The chain joins TRBV5-6 to TRBJ2-1; 10 nucleotides align to TRBD2. The sequence was collected from a man in his late teens or twenties in good health. The chain's CDR3 is CASSLTSSGSDEQFF. In DNA form, the CDR3 reads TGTGCCAGCAGCTTGACGTCTAGCGGGAGTGATGAGCAGTTCTTC.